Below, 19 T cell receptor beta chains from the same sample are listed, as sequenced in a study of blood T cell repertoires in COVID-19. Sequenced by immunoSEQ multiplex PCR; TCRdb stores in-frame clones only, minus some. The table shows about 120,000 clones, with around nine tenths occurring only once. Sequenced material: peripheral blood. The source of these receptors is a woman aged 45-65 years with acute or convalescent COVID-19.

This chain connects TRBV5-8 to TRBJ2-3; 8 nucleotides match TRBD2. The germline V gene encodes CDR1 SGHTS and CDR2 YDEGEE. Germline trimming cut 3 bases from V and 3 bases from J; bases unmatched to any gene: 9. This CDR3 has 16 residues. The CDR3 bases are TGTGCCAGCAGCTCAAATTCGGGAGGGCCAACAGATACGCAGTATTTT. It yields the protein CASSSNSGGPTDTQYF.

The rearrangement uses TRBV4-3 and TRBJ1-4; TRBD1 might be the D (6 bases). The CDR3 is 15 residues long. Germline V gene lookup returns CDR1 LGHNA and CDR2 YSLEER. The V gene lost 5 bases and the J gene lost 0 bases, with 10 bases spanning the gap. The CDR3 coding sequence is TGCGCCAGCAGCACTAGGGGGACAACTAATGAAAAACTGTTTTTT. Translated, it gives CASSTRGTTNEKLFF.

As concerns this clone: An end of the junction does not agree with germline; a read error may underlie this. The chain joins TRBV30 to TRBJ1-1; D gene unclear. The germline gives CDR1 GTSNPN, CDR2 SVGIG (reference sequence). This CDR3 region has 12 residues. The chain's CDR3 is CAWRIGRTAAFF. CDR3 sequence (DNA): TGTGCCTGGAGGATAGGCAGGACTGCAGCTTTCTTT.

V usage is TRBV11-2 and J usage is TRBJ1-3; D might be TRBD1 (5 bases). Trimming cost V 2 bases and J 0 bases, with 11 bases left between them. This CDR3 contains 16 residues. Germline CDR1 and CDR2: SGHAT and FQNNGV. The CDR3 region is CASSLRGKSSGNTIYF. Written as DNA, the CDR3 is TGTGCCAGCAGCTTAAGGGGCAAGAGCTCTGGAAACACCATATATTTT.

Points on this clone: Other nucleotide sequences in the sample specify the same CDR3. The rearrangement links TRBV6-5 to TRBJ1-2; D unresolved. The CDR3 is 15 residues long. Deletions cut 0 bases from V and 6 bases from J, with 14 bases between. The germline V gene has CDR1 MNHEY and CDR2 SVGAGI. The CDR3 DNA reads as TGTGCCAGCAGTTACTCTACGGGGTCCTGGGATGGCTACACCTTC. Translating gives CASSYSTGSWDGYTF.

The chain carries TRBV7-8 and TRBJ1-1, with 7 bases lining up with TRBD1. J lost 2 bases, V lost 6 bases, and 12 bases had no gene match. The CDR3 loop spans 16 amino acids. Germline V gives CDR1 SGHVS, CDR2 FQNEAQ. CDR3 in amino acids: CASRRSWGTVNTEAFF. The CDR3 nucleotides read TGTGCCAGCAGACGTAGTTGGGGGACAGTAAACACTGAAGCTTTCTTT.

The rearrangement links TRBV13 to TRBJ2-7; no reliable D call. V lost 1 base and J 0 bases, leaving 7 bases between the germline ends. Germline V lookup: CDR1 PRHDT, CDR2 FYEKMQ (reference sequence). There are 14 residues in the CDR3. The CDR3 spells CASSLERSSYEQYF. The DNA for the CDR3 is TGTGCCAGCAGCTTAGAGCGCAGCTCCTACGAGCAGTACTTC.

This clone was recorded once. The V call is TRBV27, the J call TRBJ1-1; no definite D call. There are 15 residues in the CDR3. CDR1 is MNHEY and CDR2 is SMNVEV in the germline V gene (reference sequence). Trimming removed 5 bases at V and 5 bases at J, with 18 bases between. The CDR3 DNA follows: TGTGCCAGCAGTCCCGGTCCCTCATGGTTGACTGAAGCTTTCTTT. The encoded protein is CASSPGPSWLTEAFF.

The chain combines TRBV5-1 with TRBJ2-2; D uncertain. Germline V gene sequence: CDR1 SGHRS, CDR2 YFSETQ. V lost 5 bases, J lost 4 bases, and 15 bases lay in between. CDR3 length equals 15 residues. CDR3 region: CASSEPSNPTGELFF. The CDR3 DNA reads TGCGCCAGCAGTGAGCCATCCAATCCCACCGGGGAGCTGTTTTTT.

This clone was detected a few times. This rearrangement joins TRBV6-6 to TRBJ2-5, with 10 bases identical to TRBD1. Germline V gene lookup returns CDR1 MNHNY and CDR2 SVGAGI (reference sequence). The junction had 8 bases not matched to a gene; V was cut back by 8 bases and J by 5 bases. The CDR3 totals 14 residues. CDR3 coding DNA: TGTGCCAGCGGGGGACAGGGGTCAGGGGAGACCCAGTACTTC. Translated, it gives CASGGQGSGETQYF.

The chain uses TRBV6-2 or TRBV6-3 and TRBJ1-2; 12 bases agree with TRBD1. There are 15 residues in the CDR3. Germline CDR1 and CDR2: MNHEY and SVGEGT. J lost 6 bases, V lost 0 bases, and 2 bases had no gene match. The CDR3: CASSYSGTGGHGYTF. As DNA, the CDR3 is TGTGCCAGCAGTTACTCGGGGACAGGGGGCCATGGCTACACCTTC.

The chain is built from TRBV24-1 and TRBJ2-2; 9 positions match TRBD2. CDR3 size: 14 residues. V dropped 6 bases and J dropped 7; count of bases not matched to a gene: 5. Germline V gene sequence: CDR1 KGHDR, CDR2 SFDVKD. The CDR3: CATSRGGANGELFF. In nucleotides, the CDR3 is TGTGCCACCAGTCGCGGGGGGGCTAACGGGGAGCTGTTTTTT.

The CDR3 region has the DNA TGTGCCAGCAGACGCGACAGGGCCAGCTCCTACGAGCAGTACTTC. Residues: CASRRDRASSYEQYF. The chain employs TRBV27 and TRBJ2-7, with TRBD1 identical over 7 bases. There are 15 residues in the CDR3. Germline V CDR1 and CDR2: MNHEY, SMNVEV (reference sequence). Losses at the gene ends were 6 bases for V and 0 bases for J; bases not matched to a gene: 8.

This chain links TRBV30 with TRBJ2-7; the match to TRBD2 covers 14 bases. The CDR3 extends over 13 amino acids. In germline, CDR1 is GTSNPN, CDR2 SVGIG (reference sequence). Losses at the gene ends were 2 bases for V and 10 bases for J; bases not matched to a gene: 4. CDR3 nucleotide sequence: TGTGCCTGGAGTCCGGGACTAGCGGGAGAACAGTACTTC. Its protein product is CAWSPGLAGEQYF.

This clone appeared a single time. CDR3 sequence reads: CASMRTGGTNQPQHF. CDR3 bases: TGTGCCAGTATGAGGACAGGAGGGACCAATCAGCCCCAGCATTTT. V usage is TRBV19 and J usage is TRBJ1-5, with 7 bases fitting TRBD1. Germline V gene lookup returns CDR1 LNHDA and CDR2 SQIVND (reference sequence). J gave up 3 bases and V 7 bases, and 9 bases lay outside the gene matches. The CDR3 spans 15 residues.

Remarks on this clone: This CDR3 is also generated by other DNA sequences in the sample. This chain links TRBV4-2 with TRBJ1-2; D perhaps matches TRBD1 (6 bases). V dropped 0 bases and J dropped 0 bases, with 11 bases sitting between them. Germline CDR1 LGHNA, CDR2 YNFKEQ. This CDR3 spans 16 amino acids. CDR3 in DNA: TGTGCCAGCAGCCAAGATCGGGCAGGGGCTAACTATGGCTACACCTTC. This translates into CASSQDRAGANYGYTF.

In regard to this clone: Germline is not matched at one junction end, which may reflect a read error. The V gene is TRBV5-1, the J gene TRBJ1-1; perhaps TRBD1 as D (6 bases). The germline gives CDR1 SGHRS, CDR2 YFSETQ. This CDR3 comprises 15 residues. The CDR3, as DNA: TGCGCCAGCAGCTTGGTGCGGGGAGGGGACACCGAAGCTTTCTTT. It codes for CASSLVRGGDTEAFF.

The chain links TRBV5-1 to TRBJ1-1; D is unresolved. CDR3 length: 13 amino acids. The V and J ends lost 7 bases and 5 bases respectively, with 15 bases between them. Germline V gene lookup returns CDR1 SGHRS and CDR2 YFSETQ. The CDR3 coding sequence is TGCGCCAGCCGATCTGAGGGTTGGACTGAAGCTTTCTTT. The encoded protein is CASRSEGWTEAFF.

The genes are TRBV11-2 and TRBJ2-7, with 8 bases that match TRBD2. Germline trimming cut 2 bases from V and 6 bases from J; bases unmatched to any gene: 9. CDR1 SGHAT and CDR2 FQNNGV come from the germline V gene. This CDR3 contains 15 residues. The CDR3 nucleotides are TGTGCCAGCAGCTTACTAGGGACTAGGTTGGCCGAGCAGTACTTC. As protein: CASSLLGTRLAEQYF.